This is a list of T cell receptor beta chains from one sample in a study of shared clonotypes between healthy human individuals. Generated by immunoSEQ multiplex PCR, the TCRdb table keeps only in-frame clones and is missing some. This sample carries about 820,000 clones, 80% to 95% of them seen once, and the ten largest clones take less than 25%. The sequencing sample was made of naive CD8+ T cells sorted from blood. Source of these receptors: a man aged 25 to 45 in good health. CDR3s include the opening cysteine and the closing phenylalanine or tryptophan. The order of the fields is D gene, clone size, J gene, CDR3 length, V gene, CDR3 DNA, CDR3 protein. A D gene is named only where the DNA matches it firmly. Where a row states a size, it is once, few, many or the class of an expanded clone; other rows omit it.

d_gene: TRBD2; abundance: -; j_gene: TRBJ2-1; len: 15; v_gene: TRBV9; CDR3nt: TGTGCCAGCAGCCTTGGGACTAGCGGGAGCAATGAGCAGTTCTTC; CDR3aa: CASSLGTSGSNEQFF
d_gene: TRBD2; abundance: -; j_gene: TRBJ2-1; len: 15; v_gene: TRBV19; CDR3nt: TGTGCCAGTAGTCCCGGACTAGCGGGAGAGGGTGAGCAGTTCTTC; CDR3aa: CASSPGLAGEGEQFF
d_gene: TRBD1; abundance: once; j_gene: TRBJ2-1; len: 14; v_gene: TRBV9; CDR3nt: TGTGCCAGCAGCGTAGGGACAGGGAACAATGAGCAGTTCTTC; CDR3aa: CASSVGTGNNEQFF
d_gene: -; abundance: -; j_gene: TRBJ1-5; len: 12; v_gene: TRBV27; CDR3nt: TGTGCCAGCAGTCCCGTGGGGAGGCCCCAGCATTTT; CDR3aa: CASSPVGRPQHF
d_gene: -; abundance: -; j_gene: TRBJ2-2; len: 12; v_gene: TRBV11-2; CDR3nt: TGTGCCAGCAGCTTAGGGGCCGGGGAGCTGTTTTTT; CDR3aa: CASSLGAGELFF
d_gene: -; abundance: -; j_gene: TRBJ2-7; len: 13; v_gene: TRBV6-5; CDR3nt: TGTGCCAGCAGTCTCCGGGTGACCTACGAGCAGTACTTC; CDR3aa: CASSLRVTYEQYF
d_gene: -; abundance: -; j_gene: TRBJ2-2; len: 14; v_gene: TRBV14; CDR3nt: TGTGCCAGCAGCCCGCAGGGTAACACCGGGGAGCTGTTTTTT; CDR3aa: CASSPQGNTGELFF
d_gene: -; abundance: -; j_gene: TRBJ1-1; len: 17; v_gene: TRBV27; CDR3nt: TGTGCCAGCAGTTTAGGGGGGGGCGGGAGGATGAACACTGAAGCTTTCTTT; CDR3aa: CASSLGGGGRMNTEAFF
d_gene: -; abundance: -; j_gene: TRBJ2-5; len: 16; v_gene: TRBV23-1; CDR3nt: TGCGCCAGCAGGGCCGGGAGGACAGGGTCCCTTTGGACCCAGTACTTC; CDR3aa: CASRAGRTGSLWTQYF
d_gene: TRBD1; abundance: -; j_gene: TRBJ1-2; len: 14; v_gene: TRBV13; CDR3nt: TGTGCCAGCAGACTCCTACAGGGGGACGAGGGCTACACCTTC; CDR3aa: CASRLLQGDEGYTF
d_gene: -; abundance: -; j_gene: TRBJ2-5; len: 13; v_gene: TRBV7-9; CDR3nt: TGTGCCAGCAGCTTTACGGAGGAGGAGACCCAGTACTTC; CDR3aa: CASSFTEEETQYF
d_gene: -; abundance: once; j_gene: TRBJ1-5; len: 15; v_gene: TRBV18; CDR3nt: TGTGCCAGCTCACCTCCGACTGGGGGGGGACAGCCCCAGCATTTT; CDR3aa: CASSPPTGGGQPQHF
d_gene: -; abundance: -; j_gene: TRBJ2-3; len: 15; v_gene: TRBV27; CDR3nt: TGTGCCAGCAGTTTATCGATAACTAGCCCAGATACGCAGTATTTT; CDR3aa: CASSLSITSPDTQYF
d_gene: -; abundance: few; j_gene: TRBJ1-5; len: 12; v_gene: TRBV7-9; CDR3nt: TGTGCCAGCAGCTTTAGCAATCAGCCCCAGCATTTT; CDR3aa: CASSFSNQPQHF
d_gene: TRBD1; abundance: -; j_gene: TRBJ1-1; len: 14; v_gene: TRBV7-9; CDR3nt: TGTGCCAGCAGCTTCAGGGGGCAGGACACTGAAGCTTTCTTT; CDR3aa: CASSFRGQDTEAFF
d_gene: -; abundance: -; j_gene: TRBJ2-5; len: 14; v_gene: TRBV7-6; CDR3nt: TGTGCCAGCAGCTTAGCGGGAGCGATAGAGACCCAGTACTTC; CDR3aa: CASSLAGAIETQYF
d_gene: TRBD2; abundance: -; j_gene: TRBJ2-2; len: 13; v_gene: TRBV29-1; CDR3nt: TGCAGCGTTGACCGGGGGGACACCGGGGAGCTGTTTTTT; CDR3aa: CSVDRGDTGELFF
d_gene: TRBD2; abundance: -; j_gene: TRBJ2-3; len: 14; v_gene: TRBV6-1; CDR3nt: TGTGCCACCCTAGCGGGGTTCGGCGCAGATACGCAGTATTTT; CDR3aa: CATLAGFGADTQYF
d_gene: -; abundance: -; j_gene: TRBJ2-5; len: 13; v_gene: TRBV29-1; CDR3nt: TGCAGCGTTGAGTGGGCGGCTCAAGAGACCCAGTACTTC; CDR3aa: CSVEWAAQETQYF
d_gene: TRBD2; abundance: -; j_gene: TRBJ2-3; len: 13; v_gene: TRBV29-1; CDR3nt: TGCAGCGTCTCTGGGGGGGTGACAGATACGCAGTATTTT; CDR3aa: CSVSGGVTDTQYF
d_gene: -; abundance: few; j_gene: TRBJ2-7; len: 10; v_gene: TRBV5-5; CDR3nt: TGTGCCAGCAGCTTGGCCGAGCAGTACTTC; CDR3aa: CASSLAEQYF
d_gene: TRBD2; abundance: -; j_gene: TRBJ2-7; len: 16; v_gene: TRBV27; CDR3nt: TGTGCCAGCAGTTTATTTCAGTCTAGCGGGAGGGCCGAGCAGTACTTC; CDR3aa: CASSLFQSSGRAEQYF
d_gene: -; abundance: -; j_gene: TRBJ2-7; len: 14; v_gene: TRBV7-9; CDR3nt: TGTGCCAGCAGCACTCTAGCGACTACCTACGAGCAGTACTTC; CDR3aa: CASSTLATTYEQYF
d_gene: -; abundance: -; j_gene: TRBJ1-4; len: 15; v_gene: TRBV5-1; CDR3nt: TGCGCCAGCAGCCGATGGGCGGACAGAGATGAAAAACTGTTTTTT; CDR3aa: CASSRWADRDEKLFF
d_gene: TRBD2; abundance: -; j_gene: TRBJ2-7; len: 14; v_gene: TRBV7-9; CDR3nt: TGTGCCAGCAGCTTATCGGGACTAGCTTACGAGCAGTACTTC; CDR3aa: CASSLSGLAYEQYF
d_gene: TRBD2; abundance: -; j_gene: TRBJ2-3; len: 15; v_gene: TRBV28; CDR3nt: TGTGCCAGCTCCCTAGCGGGAGGTCTCACAGATACGCAGTATTTT; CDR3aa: CASSLAGGLTDTQYF
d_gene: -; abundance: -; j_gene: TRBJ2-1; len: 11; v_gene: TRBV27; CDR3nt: TGTGCCAGCAGCTCTCACCATGAGCAGTTCTTC; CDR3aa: CASSSHHEQFF
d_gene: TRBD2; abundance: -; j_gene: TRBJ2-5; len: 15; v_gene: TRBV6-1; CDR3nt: TGTGCCAGCAGTGGTCCGACTAGCGGACAAGAGACCCAGTACTTC; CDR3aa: CASSGPTSGQETQYF
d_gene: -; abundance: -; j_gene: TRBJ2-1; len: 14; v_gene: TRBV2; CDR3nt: TGTGCCAGCAGTGACCCTGGGTGGGACAATGAGCAGTTCTTC; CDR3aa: CASSDPGWDNEQFF
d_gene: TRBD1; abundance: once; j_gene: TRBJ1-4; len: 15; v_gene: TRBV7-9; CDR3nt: TGTGCCAGCAGCTTAGTTGTGGACAGGTCTGAAAAACTGTTTTTT; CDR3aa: CASSLVVDRSEKLFF
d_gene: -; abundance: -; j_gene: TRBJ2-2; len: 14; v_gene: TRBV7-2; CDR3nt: TGTGCCAGCAGGCCTGTATCCGGTGGCGGGGAGCTGTTTTTT; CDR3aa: CASRPVSGGGELFF
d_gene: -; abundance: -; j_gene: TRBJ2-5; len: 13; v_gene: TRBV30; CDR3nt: TGTGCCTGGAGCCCCGGGCACCAAGAGACCCAGTACTTC; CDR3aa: CAWSPGHQETQYF
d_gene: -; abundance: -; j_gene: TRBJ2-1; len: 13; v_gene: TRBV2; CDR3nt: TGTGCCAGCAGTGCCATAGTCGGTAATGAGCAGTTCTTC; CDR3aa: CASSAIVGNEQFF
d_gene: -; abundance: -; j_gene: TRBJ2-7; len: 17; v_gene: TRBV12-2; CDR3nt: TGTGCAAGTCGCTTAGCGATTACAAGGGCAATCCTCTACGAGCAGTACTTC; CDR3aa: CASRLAITRAILYEQYF
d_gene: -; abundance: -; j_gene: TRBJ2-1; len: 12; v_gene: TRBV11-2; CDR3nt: TGTGCCAGCAGCCGGGGGAACAATGAGCAGTTCTTC; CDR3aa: CASSRGNNEQFF
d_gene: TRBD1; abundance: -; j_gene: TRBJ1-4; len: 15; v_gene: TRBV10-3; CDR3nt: TGTGCCATCAGTGAGTCGGGACAGGGGAATGAAAAACTGTTTTTT; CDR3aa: CAISESGQGNEKLFF
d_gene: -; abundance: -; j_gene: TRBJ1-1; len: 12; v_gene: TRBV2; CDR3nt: TGTGCCACCAAAGTGGGGGGAATTGAAGCTTTCTTT; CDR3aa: CATKVGGIEAFF